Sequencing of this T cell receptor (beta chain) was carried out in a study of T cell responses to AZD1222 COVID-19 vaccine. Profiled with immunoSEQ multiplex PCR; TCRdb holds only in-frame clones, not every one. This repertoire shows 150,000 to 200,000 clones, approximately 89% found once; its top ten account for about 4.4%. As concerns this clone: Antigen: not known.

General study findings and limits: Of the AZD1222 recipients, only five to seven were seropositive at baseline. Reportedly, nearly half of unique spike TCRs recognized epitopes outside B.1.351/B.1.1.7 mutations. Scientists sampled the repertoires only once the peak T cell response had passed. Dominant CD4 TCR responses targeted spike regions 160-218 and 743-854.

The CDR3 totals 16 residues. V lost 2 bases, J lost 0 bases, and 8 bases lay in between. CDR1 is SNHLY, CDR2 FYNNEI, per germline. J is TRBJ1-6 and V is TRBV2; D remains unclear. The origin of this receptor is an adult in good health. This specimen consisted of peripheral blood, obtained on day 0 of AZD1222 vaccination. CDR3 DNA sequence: TGTGCCAGCAGTGAATCATTGTCCTCCTATAATTCACCCCTCCACTTT. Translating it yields CASSESLSSYNSPLHF.